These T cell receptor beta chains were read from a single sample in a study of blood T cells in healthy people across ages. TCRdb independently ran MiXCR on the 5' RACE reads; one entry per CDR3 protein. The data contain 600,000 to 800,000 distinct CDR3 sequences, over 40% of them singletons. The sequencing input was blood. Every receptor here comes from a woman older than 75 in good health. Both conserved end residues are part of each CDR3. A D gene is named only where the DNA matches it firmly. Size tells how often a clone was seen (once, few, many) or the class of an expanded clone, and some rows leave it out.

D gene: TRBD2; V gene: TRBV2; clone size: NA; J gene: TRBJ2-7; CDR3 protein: CASSVGLAGAEQYF; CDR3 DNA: TGTGCCAGCAGTGTGGGACTAGCCGGGGCCGAGCAGTACTTC
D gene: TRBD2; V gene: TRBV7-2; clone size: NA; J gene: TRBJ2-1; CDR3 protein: CASSPRTSGGSVDEQFF; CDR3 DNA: TGTGCCAGCAGCCCACGGACTAGCGGGGGGAGCGTAGATGAGCAGTTCTTC
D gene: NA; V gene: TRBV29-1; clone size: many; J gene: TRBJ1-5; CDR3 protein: CSVGGNQPQHF; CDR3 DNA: TGCAGCGTTGGGGGCAATCAGCCCCAGCATTTT
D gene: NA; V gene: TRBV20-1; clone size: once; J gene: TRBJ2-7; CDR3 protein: CSATRKSYEQYF; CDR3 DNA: TGCAGTGCTACCCGAAAGAGCTACGAGCAGTACTTC
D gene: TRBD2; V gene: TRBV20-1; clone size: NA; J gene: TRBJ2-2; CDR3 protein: CSARDRREGTGELFF; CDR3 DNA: TGCAGTGCTAGAGATCGGCGGGAGGGTACCGGGGAGCTGTTTTTT
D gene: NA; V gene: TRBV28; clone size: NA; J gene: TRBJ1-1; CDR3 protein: CASRRERGTEAFF; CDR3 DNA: TGTGCCAGCAGAAGGGAAAGAGGCACTGAAGCTTTCTTT
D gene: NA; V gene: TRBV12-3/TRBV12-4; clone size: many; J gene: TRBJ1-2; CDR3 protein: CASSNTLGASGYTF; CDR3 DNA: TGTGCCAGCAGCAACACATTGGGGGCCTCTGGCTACACCTTC
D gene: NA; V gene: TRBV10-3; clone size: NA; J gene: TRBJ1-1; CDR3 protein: CAISESSRGQGYLNGPEAFF; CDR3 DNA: TGTGCCATCAGTGAGTCGTCCCGGGGGCAGGGCTACTTAAATGGCCCTGAAGCTTTCTTT
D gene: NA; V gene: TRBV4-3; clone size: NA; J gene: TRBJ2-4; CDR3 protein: CASSQDIAKNIQYF; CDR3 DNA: TGCGCCAGCAGCCAAGATATAGCCAAAAACATTCAGTACTTC
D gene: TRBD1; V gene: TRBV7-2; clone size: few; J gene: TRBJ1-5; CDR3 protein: CASSVRGHQPQHF; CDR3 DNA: TGTGCCAGCAGCGTAAGGGGGCATCAGCCCCAGCATTTT
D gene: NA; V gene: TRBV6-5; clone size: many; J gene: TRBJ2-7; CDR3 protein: CASSYSPDRKVHEQYF; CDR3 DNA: TGTGCCAGCAGTTACTCCCCCGACAGGAAAGTCCACGAGCAGTACTTC
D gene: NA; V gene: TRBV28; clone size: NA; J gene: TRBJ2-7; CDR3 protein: CASSLFGGPYEQYF; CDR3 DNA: TGTGCCAGCAGTCTGTTCGGGGGCCCCTACGAGCAGTACTTC
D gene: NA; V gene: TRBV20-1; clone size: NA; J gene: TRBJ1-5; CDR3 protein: CSAPGSRTNQPQHF; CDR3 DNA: TGCAGTGCCCCCGGGTCCAGGACCAATCAGCCCCAGCATTTT
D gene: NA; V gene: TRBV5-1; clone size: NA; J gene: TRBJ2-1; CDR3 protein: CASSLGGAGSYNERFF; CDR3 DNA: TGCGCCAGCAGCTTGGGGGGAGCCGGCTCCTACAATGAGCGGTTCTTC
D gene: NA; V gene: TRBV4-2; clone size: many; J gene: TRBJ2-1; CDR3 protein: CASSQDPRASYNEQFF; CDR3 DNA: TGTGCCAGCAGCCAAGACCCCCGAGCTTCTTACAATGAGCAGTTCTTC
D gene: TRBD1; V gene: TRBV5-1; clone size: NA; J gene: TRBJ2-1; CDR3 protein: CASSLVTGTGDYNEQFF; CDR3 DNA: TGCGCCAGCAGCTTGGTCACCGGGACAGGAGATTACAATGAGCAGTTCTTC
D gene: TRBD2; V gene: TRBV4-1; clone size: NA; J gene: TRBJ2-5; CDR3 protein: CASSPSTSPFRGETQYF; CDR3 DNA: TGCGCCAGCAGCCCCTCGACTAGCCCCTTCAGAGGAGAGACCCAGTACTTC
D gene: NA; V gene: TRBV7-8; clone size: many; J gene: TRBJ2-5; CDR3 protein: CASSLRPVRNETQYF; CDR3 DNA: TGTGCCAGCAGCCTACGACCGGTCAGAAACGAGACCCAGTACTTC
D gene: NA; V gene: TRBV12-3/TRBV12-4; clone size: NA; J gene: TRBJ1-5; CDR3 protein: CASSPRATNQPQHF; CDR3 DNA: TGTGCCAGCAGCCCTAGGGCAACCAATCAGCCCCAGCATTTT
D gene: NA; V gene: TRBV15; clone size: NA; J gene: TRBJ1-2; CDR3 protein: CATSARAEFYGYTF; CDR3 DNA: TGTGCCACCAGCGCCCGCGCGGAGTTCTATGGCTACACCTTC
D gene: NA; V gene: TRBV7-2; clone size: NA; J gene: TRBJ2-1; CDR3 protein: CASNIILNEQFF; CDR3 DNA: TGTGCCAGCAATATTATACTGAATGAGCAGTTCTTC
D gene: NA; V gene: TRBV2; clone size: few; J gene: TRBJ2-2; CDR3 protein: CASIGTGELFF; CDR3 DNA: TGTGCCAGCATTGGGACCGGGGAGCTGTTTTTT
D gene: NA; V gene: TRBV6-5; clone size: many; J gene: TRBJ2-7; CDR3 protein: CASSYSRDTHLYEQYF; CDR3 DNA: TGTGCCAGCAGTTACTCGCGGGACACTCACCTTTACGAGCAGTACTTC
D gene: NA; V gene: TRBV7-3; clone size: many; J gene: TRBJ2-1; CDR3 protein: CASSLRESSYNEQFF; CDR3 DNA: TGTGCCAGCAGCTTAAGGGAAAGCTCCTACAATGAGCAGTTCTTC
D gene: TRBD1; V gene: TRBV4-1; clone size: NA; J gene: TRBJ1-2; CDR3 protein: CASSHPGQGNYGYTF; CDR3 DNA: TGCGCCAGCAGCCACCCGGGACAGGGAAATTATGGCTACACCTTC
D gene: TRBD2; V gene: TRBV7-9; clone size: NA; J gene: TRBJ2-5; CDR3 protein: CASSLATGTSGRETQYF; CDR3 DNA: TGTGCCAGCAGCTTAGCGACAGGGACTAGCGGGAGAGAGACCCAGTACTTC
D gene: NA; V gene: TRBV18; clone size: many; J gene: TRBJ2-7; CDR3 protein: CASSPRDNTLYEQYF; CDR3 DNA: TGTGCCAGCTCACCACGCGATAACACCCTCTACGAGCAGTACTTC
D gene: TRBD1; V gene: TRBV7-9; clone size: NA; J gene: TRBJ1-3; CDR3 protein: CASGPGQGALGGNTIYF; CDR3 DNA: TGTGCCAGCGGCCCGGGACAGGGGGCTCTCGGGGGAAACACCATATATTTT
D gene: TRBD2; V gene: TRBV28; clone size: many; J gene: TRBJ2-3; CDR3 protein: CASSPGGGDTQYF; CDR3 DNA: TGTGCCAGCAGTCCGGGAGGGGGGGATACGCAGTATTTT
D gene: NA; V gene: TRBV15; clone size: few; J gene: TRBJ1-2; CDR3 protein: CATSRGRNDYGYTF; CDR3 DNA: TGTGCCACCAGCAGGGGGCGTAACGACTATGGCTACACCTTC
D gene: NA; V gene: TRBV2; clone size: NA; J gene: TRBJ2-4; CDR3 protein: CASSEASPSLAKNIQYF; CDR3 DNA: TGTGCCAGCAGTGAAGCGTCCCCTTCACTAGCCAAAAACATTCAGTACTTC
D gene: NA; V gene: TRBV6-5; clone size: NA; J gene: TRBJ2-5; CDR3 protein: CASRRRGETQYF; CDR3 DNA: TGTGCCAGCAGAAGGAGGGGCGAGACGCAGTACTTC
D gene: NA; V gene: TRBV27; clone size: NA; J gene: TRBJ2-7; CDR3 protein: CASGEVRGEYEQYF; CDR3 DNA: TGTGCCAGCGGGGAGGTCAGGGGAGAATACGAGCAGTACTTC
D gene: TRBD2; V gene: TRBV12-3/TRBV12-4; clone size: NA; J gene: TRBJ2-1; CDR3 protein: CASSLPAGGYNEQFF; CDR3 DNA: TGTGCCAGCAGTTTGCCAGCGGGAGGGTACAATGAGCAGTTCTTC
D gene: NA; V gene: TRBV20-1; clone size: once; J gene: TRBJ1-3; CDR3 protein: CSAPTGTWGNTIYF; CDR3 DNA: TGCAGTGCTCCTACCGGGACGTGGGGAAACACCATATATTTT
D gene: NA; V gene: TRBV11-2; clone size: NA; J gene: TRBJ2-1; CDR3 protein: CASSPVGVASSYNEQFF; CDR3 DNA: TGTGCCAGCAGCCCCGTCGGAGTTGCTAGCTCCTACAATGAGCAGTTCTTC
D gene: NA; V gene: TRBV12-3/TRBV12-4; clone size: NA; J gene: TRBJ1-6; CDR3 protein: CASSPRSSYNSPLHF; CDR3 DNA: TGTGCCAGCAGCCCCAGGAGCTCCTATAATTCACCCCTCCACTTT
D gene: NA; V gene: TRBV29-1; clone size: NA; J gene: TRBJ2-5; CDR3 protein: CSVQPRGETQYF; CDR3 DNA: TGCAGCGTTCAACCCCGGGGGGAGACCCAGTACTTC
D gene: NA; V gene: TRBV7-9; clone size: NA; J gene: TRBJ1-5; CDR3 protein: CASSLGGWYSNQPQHF; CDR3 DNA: TGTGCCAGCAGCTTAGGAGGTTGGTATAGCAATCAGCCCCAGCATTTT
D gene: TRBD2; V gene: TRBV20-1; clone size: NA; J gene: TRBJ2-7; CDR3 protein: CSARESGRLEYEQYF; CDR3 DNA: TGCAGTGCTAGAGAGAGCGGGAGACTCGAGTACGAGCAGTACTTC
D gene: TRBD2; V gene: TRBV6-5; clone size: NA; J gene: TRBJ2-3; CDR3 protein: CASSPRTSAHPDTQYF; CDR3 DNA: TGTGCCAGCAGCCCAAGGACTAGCGCCCACCCAGATACGCAGTATTTT
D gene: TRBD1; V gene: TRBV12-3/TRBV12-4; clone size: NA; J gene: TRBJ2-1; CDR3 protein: CASSLLGQGEMNEQFF; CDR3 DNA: TGTGCCAGCAGTTTACTGGGGCAGGGGGAGATGAATGAGCAGTTCTTC
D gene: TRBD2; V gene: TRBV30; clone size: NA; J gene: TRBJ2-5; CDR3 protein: CAWSGEASAGTSGSSQETQYF; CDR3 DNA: TGTGCCTGGAGTGGAGAAGCTTCGGCCGGGACTAGCGGGAGTTCCCAAGAGACCCAGTACTTC
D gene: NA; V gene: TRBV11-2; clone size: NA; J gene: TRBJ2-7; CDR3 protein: CASSPGVGLAVYEQYF; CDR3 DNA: TGTGCCAGCAGCCCAGGGGTCGGGCTAGCGGTCTACGAGCAGTACTTC
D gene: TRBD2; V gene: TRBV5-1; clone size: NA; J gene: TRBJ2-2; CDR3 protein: CASSLGLAGVTGELFF; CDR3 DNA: TGCGCCAGCAGCTTAGGACTAGCGGGAGTCACCGGGGAGCTGTTTTTT
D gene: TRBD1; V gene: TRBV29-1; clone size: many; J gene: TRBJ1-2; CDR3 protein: CSVLRYSGTGLAYGYTF; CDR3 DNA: TGCAGCGTTCTACGGTATTCCGGGACAGGGCTTGCCTATGGCTACACCTTC
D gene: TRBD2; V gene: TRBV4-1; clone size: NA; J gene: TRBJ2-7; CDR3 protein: CASSQDIVVLAGGQGSYEQYF; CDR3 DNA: TGCGCCAGCAGCCAAGATATTGTGGTTCTAGCGGGGGGACAGGGTTCCTACGAGCAGTACTTC